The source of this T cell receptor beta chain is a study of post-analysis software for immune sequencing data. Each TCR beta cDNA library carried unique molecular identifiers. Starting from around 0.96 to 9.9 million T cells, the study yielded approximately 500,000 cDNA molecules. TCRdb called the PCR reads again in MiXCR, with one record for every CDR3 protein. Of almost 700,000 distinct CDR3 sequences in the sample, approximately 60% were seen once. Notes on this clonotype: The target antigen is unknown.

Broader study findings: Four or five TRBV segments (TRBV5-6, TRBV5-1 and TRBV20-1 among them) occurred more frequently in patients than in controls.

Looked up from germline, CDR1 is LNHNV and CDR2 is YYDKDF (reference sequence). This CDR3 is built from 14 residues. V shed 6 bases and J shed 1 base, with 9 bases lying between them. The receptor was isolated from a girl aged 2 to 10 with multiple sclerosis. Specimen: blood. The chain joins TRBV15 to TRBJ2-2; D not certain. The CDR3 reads CATRGPGNTGELFF. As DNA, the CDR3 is TGTGCCACCAGGGGTCCGGGGAACACCGGGGAGCTGTTTTTT.